The subject of this entry is one T cell receptor beta chain. Its antigen is unknown. The CDR3 covers 15 residues. Germline-derived CDR1 and CDR2 are MNHEY and SVGAGI. One tube held mixed TRB-A and TRB-B primer pools for touch-down PCR. TCRdb processed the multiplex PCR reads again and assigns one entry to each CDR3 protein, with no DNA. The sample data list more than 9,000 distinct CDR3 sequences. This entry belongs to a study of T cell clusters in autoimmune cytopenias. For the study at large: A median age of around 63 years and mean of approximately 50 years characterized healthy donor controls. Per sample, median TRB depth was approximately 48,000 reads, yielding a median approximately 2,400 distinct clonotypes. Study results and limitations: Comparing secondary cytopenia with chronic lymphocytic leukemia showed no cluster-lack signature, apparently masked by lymphoma repertoire.

TRB was amplified from roughly 250 ng of peripheral blood genomic DNA per sample. A further study also used this sample, focusing on T cell repertoires in aging, cancer and after chemotherapy. From that study: Across the chemotherapy interval, each cancer cohort showed higher median generation probability, suggesting thymic rebound.

V is TRBV6-5 and J is TRBJ2-1; TCRdb's D gene call, TRBD2, goes unchecked for lack of DNA. The specimen was peripheral blood. This sequence was found in a human donor in good health. This CDR3 is CASMRGLTGRDEQFF.